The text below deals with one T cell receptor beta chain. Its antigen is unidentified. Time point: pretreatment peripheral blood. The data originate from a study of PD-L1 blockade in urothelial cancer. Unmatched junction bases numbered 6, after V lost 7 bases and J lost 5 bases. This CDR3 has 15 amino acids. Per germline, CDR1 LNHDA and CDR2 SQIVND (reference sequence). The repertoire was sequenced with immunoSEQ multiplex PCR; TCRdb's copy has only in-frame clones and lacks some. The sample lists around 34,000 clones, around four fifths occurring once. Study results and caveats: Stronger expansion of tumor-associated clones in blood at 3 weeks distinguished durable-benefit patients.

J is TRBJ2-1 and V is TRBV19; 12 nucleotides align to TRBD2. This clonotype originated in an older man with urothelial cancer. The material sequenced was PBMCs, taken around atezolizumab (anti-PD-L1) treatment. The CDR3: CASKASGRAHNEQFF. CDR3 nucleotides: TGTGCCAGTAAGGCTAGCGGGAGGGCCCACAATGAGCAGTTCTTC.